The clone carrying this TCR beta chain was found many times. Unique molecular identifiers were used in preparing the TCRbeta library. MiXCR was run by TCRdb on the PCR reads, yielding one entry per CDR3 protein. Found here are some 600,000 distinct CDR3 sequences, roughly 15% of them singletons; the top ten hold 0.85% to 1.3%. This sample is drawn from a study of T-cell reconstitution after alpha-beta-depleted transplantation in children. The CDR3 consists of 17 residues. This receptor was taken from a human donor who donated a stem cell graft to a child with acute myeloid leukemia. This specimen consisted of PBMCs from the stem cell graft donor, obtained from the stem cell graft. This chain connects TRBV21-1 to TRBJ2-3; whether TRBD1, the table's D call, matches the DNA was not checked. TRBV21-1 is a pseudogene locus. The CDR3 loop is CASSKEYQGAPTDTQYF. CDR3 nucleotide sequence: TGTGCCAGCAGCAAAGAGTATCAGGGGGCTCCGACAGATACGCAGTATTTT.